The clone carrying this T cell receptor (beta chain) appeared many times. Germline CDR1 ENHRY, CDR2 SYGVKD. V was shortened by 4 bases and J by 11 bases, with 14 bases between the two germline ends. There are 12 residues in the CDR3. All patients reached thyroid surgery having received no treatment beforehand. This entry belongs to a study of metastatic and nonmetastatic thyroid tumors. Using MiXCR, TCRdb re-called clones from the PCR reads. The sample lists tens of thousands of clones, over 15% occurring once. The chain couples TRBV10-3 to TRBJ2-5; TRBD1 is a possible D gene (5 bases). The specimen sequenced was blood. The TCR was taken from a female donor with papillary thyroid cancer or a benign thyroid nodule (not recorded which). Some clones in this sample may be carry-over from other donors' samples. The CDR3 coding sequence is TGTGCCATCAGTGCGGACAAAGTGACGCAGTACTTC. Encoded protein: CAISADKVTQYF.